The text below deals with one T cell receptor (beta chain). Germline CDR1 and CDR2: MNHEY and SMNVEV (reference sequence). CDR3 size: 13 residues. V lost 7 bases to trimming and J lost 6 bases; unmatched junction nucleotides: 7. The sample is drawn from a study of T cell changes during pregnancy in multiple sclerosis. Generated by immunoSEQ multiplex PCR, the TCRdb table keeps only in-frame clones and is missing some. This sample has about 30,000 clones, with nearly 90% found just once. The chain employs TRBV27 and TRBJ1-1; 8 bases agree with TRBD1. This TCR was recovered from a female donor in good health, enrolled as a control in a pregnancy study. The sequencing used CD4+ T cells from peripheral blood mononuclear cells, collected in the third trimester of pregnancy. The CDR3 is CASNTGGGSEAFF. CDR3 sequence (DNA): TGTGCCAGCAACACAGGGGGAGGTTCTGAAGCTTTCTTT.